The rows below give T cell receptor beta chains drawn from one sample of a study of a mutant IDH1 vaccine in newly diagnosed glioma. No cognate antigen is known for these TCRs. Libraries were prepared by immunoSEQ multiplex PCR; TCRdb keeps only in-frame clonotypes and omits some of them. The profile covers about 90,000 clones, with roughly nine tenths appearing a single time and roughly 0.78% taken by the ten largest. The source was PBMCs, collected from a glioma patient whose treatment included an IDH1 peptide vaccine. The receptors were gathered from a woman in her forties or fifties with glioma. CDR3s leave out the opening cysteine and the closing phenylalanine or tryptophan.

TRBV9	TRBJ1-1	ASSVGGQSVGAF
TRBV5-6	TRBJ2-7	ASSAPYRISGTRAYEQY
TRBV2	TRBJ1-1	ASSQGGQGEAF
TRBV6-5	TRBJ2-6	ASSTPGANVLT
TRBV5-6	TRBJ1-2	ASSPNKGAFGYT
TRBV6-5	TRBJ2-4	ASSYGTGVNIQY
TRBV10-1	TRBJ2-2	ASSDALAGEPGELF
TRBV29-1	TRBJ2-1	SVEDASGDNEQF
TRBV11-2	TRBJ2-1	ASSLDGASWF
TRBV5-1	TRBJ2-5	ASSSPPIGQQETQY
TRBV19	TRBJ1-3	ASSIGQPGAGNTIY
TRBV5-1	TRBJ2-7	ASSLLDRSLYEQY
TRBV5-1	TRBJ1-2	ASSFDKNYGYT
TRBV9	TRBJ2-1	ASSVGPGHYNEQF
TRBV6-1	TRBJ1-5	ASSRPANQEPQH
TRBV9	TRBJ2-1	ASSPRQNLVYEQF
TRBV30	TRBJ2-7	AWSRYETYEQY
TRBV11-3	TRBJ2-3	ASSLAGITGDTQY
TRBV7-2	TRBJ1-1	ASSLSLNTEAF
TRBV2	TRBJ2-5	ASSKTSGRAETQY
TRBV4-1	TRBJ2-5	ASSLLAGETQY
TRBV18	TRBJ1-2	ASSPPYTVLAGYT
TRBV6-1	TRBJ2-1	ASSAGQPNEQF
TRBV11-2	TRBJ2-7	ASSSRPSIFGQGAYEQY
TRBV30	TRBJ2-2	AWTLDMNTGELF
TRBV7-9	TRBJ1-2	ASAESRDRWNYGYT
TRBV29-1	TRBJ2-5	SVEGRGGQETQY
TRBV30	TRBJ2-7	AWSAGTDGGEQY
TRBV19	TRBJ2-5	ASSIVLGGRAETQY
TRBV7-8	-	ASSPYRLAGPYEQY
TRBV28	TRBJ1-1	ASSFFSLRRTEAF
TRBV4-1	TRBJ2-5	ASSRPTGLGETQY
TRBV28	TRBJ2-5	ASSLVRKETQY
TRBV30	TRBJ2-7	AWDDSLSSYEQY